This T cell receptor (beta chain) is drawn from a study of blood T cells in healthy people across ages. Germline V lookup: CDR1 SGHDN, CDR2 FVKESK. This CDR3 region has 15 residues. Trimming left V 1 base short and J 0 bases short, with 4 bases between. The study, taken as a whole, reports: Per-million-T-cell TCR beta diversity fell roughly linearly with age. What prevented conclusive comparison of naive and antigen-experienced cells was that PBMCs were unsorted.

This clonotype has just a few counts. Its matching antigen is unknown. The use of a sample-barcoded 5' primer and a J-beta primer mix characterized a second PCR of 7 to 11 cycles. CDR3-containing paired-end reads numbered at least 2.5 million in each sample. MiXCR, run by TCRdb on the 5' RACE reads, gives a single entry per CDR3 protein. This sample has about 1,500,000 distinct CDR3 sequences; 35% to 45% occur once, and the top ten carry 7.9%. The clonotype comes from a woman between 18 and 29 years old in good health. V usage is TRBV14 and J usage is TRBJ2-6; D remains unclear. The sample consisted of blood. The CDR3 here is CASSQVGSGANVLTF. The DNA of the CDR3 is TGTGCCAGCAGCCAAGTAGGCTCTGGGGCCAACGTCCTGACTTTC.